The 18 T cell receptor beta chains reported below all come from one sample, sequenced in a study of blood T cell repertoires in COVID-19. The data were produced by immunoSEQ multiplex PCR, yet TCRdb's version contains in-frame clones alone and is incomplete. This sample has roughly 140,000 clones, with approximately 81% found just once. Material for sequencing was peripheral blood. These TCRs come from a woman between 55 and 75 years old with COVID-19, enrolled during active disease.

This chain connects TRBV5-6 to TRBJ2-3; D possibly corresponds to TRBD2 (5 bases). CDR1 is SGHDT, CDR2 YYEEEE, per germline. The length of the CDR3 is 18 residues. V was trimmed by 1 base and J by 0 bases, leaving 18 bases between them. The CDR3 DNA is TGTGCCAGCAGCTTGATAACTCCCGCGGGTCCTAGCACAGATACGCAGTATTTT. It translates to CASSLITPAGPSTDTQYF.

The CDR3 region is CASSPTGGSYGYTF. The CDR3, as DNA: TGTGCCAGCAGCCCGACAGGGGGCAGTTATGGCTACACCTTC. The chain employs TRBV9 and TRBJ1-2, with TRBD1 identical over 10 bases. J lost 5 bases, V lost 4 bases, and 5 bases had no gene match. CDR3 size: 14 residues. Germline V gene lookup returns CDR1 SGDLS and CDR2 YYNGEE.

The rearrangement joins TRBV29-1 to TRBJ2-6; tentatively, D is TRBD1 (5 bases). V was pared by 4 bases and J by 0 bases, with 13 bases between. This CDR3 has 16 amino acids. Germline CDR1 and CDR2: SQVTM and ANQGSEA. CDR3 in amino acids: CSVATDVNSGANVLTF. The CDR3 region has the DNA TGCAGCGTTGCGACAGATGTAAACTCTGGGGCCAACGTCCTGACTTTC.

The J gene is TRBJ2-3, the V gene TRBV19; D remains ambiguous. V lost 5 bases and J 0 bases, leaving 12 bases between the germline ends. Germline V gene data show CDR1 as LNHDA and CDR2 as SQIVND (reference sequence). There are 15 residues in the CDR3. The CDR3 sequence: CASSGEVFSTDTQYF. CDR3 bases: TGTGCCAGTAGTGGTGAGGTGTTTAGCACAGATACGCAGTATTTT.

V gene TRBV6-5 combines with J gene TRBJ1-6; D gene unclear. Germline CDR1 MNHEY, CDR2 SVGAGI. CDR3 length: 14 residues. Trimming stripped 5 bases from V and 6 bases from J, with 11 bases between. In DNA, the CDR3 is TGTGCCAGCAGTCTGAGGGAGGGTAATTCACCCCTCCACTTT. The encoded protein is CASSLREGNSPLHF.

This rearrangement joins TRBV3-1 (or the pseudogene TRBV3-2) to TRBJ2-7; 9 nucleotides agree with TRBD2. The CDR3 consists of 16 residues. In germline, CDR1 is LGHDT, CDR2 YNNKEL (reference sequence). V lost 0 bases to trimming and J lost 3 bases; unmatched junction nucleotides: 6. CDR3 in amino acids: CASSQDRSGRIYEQYF. The CDR3 nucleotides read TGTGCCAGCAGCCAAGACCGAAGCGGGAGGATCTACGAGCAGTACTTC.

V usage is TRBV28 and J usage is TRBJ2-2; a weak D match, TRBD1 (6 bases). CDR1 and CDR2 from the germline V gene are MDHEN and SYDVKM. V was shortened by 7 bases and J by 6 bases, with 9 bases between the two germline ends. The CDR3 runs to 12 residues. CDR3 in amino acids: CASIQGPGELFF. The CDR3 coding sequence is TGTGCCAGCATACAGGGTCCCGGGGAGCTGTTTTTT.

The rearrangement joins TRBV7-9 to TRBJ2-3; no definite D call. The germline V gene encodes CDR1 SEHNR and CDR2 FQNEAQ (reference sequence). V dropped 5 bases and J dropped 3 bases, with 6 bases sitting between them. The CDR3 length is 12 residues. The CDR3 reads CASSGVTDTQYF. The CDR3 DNA follows: TGTGCCAGCAGCGGAGTGACAGATACGCAGTATTTT.

The rearrangement joins TRBV7-2 to TRBJ1-2; the D is unclear. Germline V lookup: CDR1 SGHTA, CDR2 FQGNSA. This CDR3 has 17 residues. Trimming cost V 1 base and J 8 bases, with 23 bases left between them. The CDR3 loop is CASSLVVHNKITQGYTF. The CDR3 nucleotides are TGTGCCAGCAGCTTAGTGGTCCACAACAAAATAACGCAGGGCTACACCTTC.

The chain employs TRBV5-5 and TRBJ1-1; TRBD1 aligns across 10 bases. Germline CDR1 reads SGHKS; CDR2 reads YYEKEE (reference sequence). The CDR3 sequence is 15 residues long. V lost 2 bases, J lost 1 base, and 2 bases stayed unmatched. The CDR3 loop is CASSFRTGGNTEAFF. The CDR3 DNA reads as TGTGCCAGCAGCTTTCGGACAGGGGGGAACACTGAAGCTTTCTTT.

This rearrangement joins TRBV5-1 to TRBJ2-7; D is ambiguous. The CDR3 covers 13 residues. CDR1 is SGHRS, CDR2 YFSETQ, per germline. V lost 1 base, J lost 3 bases, and 8 bases lay in between. The DNA for the CDR3 is TGCGCCAGCAGCTTGAGTCCCTACTACGAGCAGTACTTC. The encoded protein is CASSLSPYYEQYF.

The chain combines TRBV6-5 with TRBJ2-1; 7 nucleotides match TRBD2. Per the germline V gene, CDR1 is MNHEY and CDR2 is SVGAGI. The length of the CDR3 is 15 residues. The trim removed 5 bases at V and 3 bases at J, leaving 7 bases unmatched. CDR3 sequence (DNA): TGTGCCAGCAGTCCTCCTAGCGGAATCTACAATGAGCAGTTCTTC. Protein: CASSPPSGIYNEQFF.

The rearrangement links TRBV5-1 to TRBJ2-3; 8 positions match TRBD2. This CDR3 region has 12 residues. Trimming took 5 bases from V and 11 from J; bases not matched to a gene: 7. Germline CDR1 SGHRS, CDR2 YFSETQ. The CDR3 reads CASSESGSLQYF. The CDR3 DNA reads as TGCGCCAGCAGTGAAAGCGGGAGTTTGCAGTATTTT.

The CDR3 sequence: CASSLGRQGYDYGYTF. The CDR3 bases are TGTGCCAGCAGCTTGGGGAGACAGGGGTACGACTATGGCTACACCTTC. The J gene is TRBJ1-2, the V gene TRBV5-4; TRBD1 aligns across 8 bases. Trimming cost V 0 bases and J 3 bases; bases outside gene matches: 7. This CDR3 region has 16 residues. Per the germline V gene, CDR1 is SGHNT and CDR2 is YYREEE (reference sequence).

The V and J genes are TRBV3-1 (or the pseudogene TRBV3-2) and TRBJ2-3, with D hard to call. Trimming took off 0 bases at V and 0 bases at J, with 10 bases between the two ends. Germline V gives CDR1 LGHDT, CDR2 YNNKEL (reference sequence). The length of the CDR3 is 16 residues. The DNA for the CDR3 is TGTGCCAGCAGCCAAGATCGCGATCACAGCACAGATACGCAGTATTTT. Amino acids: CASSQDRDHSTDTQYF.

The gene calls are TRBV24-1 and TRBJ1-2, with 7 bases matching TRBD1. The J segment lost 8 bases and the V segment lost 4 bases, leaving 6 bases of the junction unmatched. This CDR3 comprises 13 residues. Germline V lookup: CDR1 KGHDR, CDR2 SFDVKD. CDR3 sequence reads: CATSDPKTGGYTF. The CDR3 DNA sequence: TGTGCCACCAGTGACCCCAAGACAGGGGGCTACACCTTC.

This clone is a singleton in its sample. The rearrangement links TRBV7-9 to TRBJ1-1, with a possible D match to TRBD1 (6 bases). The CDR3 runs to 13 residues. With 0 bases removed from V and 6 bases from J, the gap between germline ends came to 8 bases. Germline CDR1 reads SEHNR; CDR2 reads FQNEAQ (reference sequence). The CDR3 protein is CASSLAGQPEAFF. The CDR3 DNA reads TGTGCCAGCAGCTTAGCCGGACAGCCTGAAGCTTTCTTT.

This rearrangement joins TRBV5-1 to TRBJ2-7, with a weak D call TRBD2 (5 bases). From germline, CDR1 is SGHRS and CDR2 YFSETQ. Trimming took off 7 bases at V and 3 bases at J, with 8 bases between the two ends. The CDR3 sequence is 11 residues long. CDR3 nucleotides: TGCGCCAGCGCCGAGGGCTACGAGCAGTACGTC. It codes for CASAEGYEQYV.